The next 17 T cell receptor beta chains were all read from a single sample in a study of CD8 T cells in ankylosing spondylitis. TCRdb itself ran the 5' RACE reads through MiXCR, one entry per CDR3 protein. The sample contains around 250,000 distinct CDR3 sequences, about 10% of which appear only once. Sequenced sample: blood, either unsorted or a sorted T cell fraction (not recorded which). All receptors derive from a male donor with ankylosing spondylitis or in good health (not recorded which).

This chain connects TRBV4-2 to TRBJ2-2; D is possibly TRBD2 (6 bases). Germline assignment: CDR1 LGHNA and CDR2 YNFKEQ. The length of the CDR3 is 15 residues. Trimming took off 4 bases at V and 8 bases at J, with 17 bases between the two ends. The CDR3 reads CASSPRLAGTGELFF. The CDR3 bases are TGTGCCAGCAGCCCGAGGTTGGCGGGAACAGGGGAGCTGTTTTTT.

There are a few counts of this clonotype. The chain links TRBV5-1 to TRBJ2-7, with a weak D call TRBD1 (6 bases). Trimming removed 7 bases at V and 3 bases at J, with 20 bases between. This CDR3 is built from 15 residues. CDR1 and CDR2 (germline): SGHRS, YFSETQ. Here the CDR3 reads CASRFGQNVSYEQYF. CDR3 nucleotides: TGCGCCAGCCGGTTCGGACAGAACGTTAGCTACGAGCAGTACTTC.

This clonotype was seen at least ten times. The chain joins TRBV5-1 to TRBJ2-2; TRBD1 aligns across 7 bases. Trimming cost V 4 bases and J 1 base; bases outside gene matches: 4. Germline values: CDR1 SGHRS, CDR2 YFSETQ. CDR3 size: 15 residues. Written as DNA, the CDR3 is TGCGCCAGCAGCGAGACAGGGTGGAACACCGGGGAGCTGTTTTTT. Its protein is CASSETGWNTGELFF.

This clonotype came up many times. V is TRBV12-3 or TRBV12-4 and J is TRBJ2-5; D is uncertain. Trimming pared 6 bases from V and 3 bases from J, leaving 11 bases between. The CDR3 spans 13 residues. Here the CDR3 DNA reads TGTGCCAGCAGCAGCGAAGCCAAAGAGACCCAGTACTTC. Residues: CASSSEAKETQYF.

This clonotype was recorded at least ten times. The rearrangement joins TRBV5-6 to TRBJ2-3, with 7 nucleotides matching TRBD1. Germline V lookup: CDR1 SGHDT, CDR2 YYEEEE. The CDR3 totals 13 residues. Germline trimming cut 9 bases from V and 1 base from J; bases unmatched to any gene: 5. This chain's CDR3 is CATGGRGTDTQYF. CDR3 DNA sequence: TGTGCCACAGGGGGTCGGGGCACAGATACGCAGTATTTT.

In its sample, this clonotype was seen a few times. This chain connects TRBV6-1 to TRBJ2-2, with a tentative D call TRBD1 (5 bases). V lost 8 bases to trimming and J lost 1 base, with 11 bases between them. There are 14 residues in the CDR3. The germline V gene has CDR1 MNHNS and CDR2 SASEGT. The CDR3 region has the DNA TGTGCCAGCCAGGGTCTGAAGAACACCGGGGAGCTGTTTTTT. Translation: CASQGLKNTGELFF.

The rearrangement links TRBV7-3 to TRBJ2-3; 11 bases fit TRBD2. Germline assignment: CDR1 SGHTA and CDR2 FQGTGA. There are 18 residues in the CDR3. Trimming cost V 2 bases and J 4 bases; bases outside gene matches: 11. The CDR3 here is CASSLRPRTSGFSDTQYF. The CDR3 region has the DNA TGTGCCAGCAGCTTACGGCCCCGGACTAGCGGGTTTTCAGATACGCAGTATTTT.

The sample holds many counts of this clonotype. This rearrangement joins TRBV6-5 to TRBJ1-2, with a weak D call TRBD1 (6 bases). This CDR3 comprises 14 residues. Trimming removed 3 bases at V and 2 bases at J, with 10 bases between. The germline V gene has CDR1 MNHEY and CDR2 SVGAGI. The CDR3 DNA follows: TGTGCCAGCAGTTATGGGGGCAGCAACTATGGCTACACCTTC. Protein product: CASSYGGSNYGYTF.

The genes are TRBV2 and TRBJ2-5, with 8 bases that match TRBD1. With 1 base clipped from V and 5 bases from J, the junction kept 3 bases outside the gene matches. Germline CDR1 is SNHLY and CDR2 is FYNNEI. The CDR3 is 14 residues long. CDR3 sequence reads: CASSEEGTGETQYF. CDR3 coding DNA: TGTGCCAGCAGTGAAGAGGGGACAGGCGAGACCCAGTACTTC.

This clonotype was seen many times. The V and J genes are TRBV24-1 and TRBJ1-4; D gene ambiguous. The V and J ends lost 2 bases and 7 bases respectively, with 7 bases between them. The length of the CDR3 is 13 residues. The V gene's germline CDR1 is KGHDR and CDR2 SFDVKD. The CDR3 coding sequence is TGTGCCACCAGTGATTCAGCTTCTGAAAAACTGTTTTTT. Amino acid sequence: CATSDSASEKLFF.

This clonotype was observed a few times. The rearrangement joins TRBV3-1 to TRBJ2-2; D gene ambiguous. CDR3 length: 15 residues. Germline assignment: CDR1 LGHDT and CDR2 YNNKEL (reference sequence). Trimming cost V 1 base and J 1 base, with 7 bases left between them. CDR3 amino acids: CASSQGRWNTGELFF. CDR3 nucleotide sequence: TGTGCCAGCAGCCAAGGACGGTGGAACACCGGGGAGCTGTTTTTT.

Here the CDR3 reads CASSPLSGISYNEQFF. The CDR3 nucleotides are TGTGCCAGCAGCCCACTTAGCGGGATTTCCTACAATGAGCAGTTCTTC. The V call is TRBV7-9, the J call TRBJ2-1; 8 bases align to TRBD2. Germline lookup yields CDR1 SEHNR and CDR2 FQNEAQ (reference sequence). J gave up 1 base and V 5 bases, and 7 bases lay outside the gene matches. The CDR3 is made up of 16 amino acids.

This clonotype has ten or more counts. The rearrangement joins TRBV28 to TRBJ2-3, with D perhaps TRBD2 (5 bases). This CDR3 spans 15 amino acids. V was trimmed by 4 bases and J by 4 bases, leaving 15 bases between them. Germline V lookup: CDR1 MDHEN, CDR2 SYDVKM. The CDR3 loop is CASSSLGEEADTQYF. The CDR3 DNA sequence: TGTGCCAGCAGTTCCCTCGGGGAAGAGGCAGATACGCAGTATTTT.

This clonotype has at least ten counts. This chain uses TRBV20-1 with TRBJ2-7; D call uncertain. The CDR3 contains 12 residues. Germline CDR1 DFQATT, CDR2 SNEGSKA (reference sequence). V dropped 2 bases and J dropped 1 base, with 6 bases sitting between them. The CDR3 coding sequence is TGCAGTGCTAGATCGTCTTCCTACGAGCAGTACTTC. Its translation: CSARSSSYEQYF.

This clonotype was seen more than once but under ten times. The V and J genes are TRBV5-1 and TRBJ2-2, with D perhaps TRBD2 (5 bases). Looked up from germline, CDR1 is SGHRS and CDR2 is YFSETQ. The CDR3 length is 13 residues. Trimming stripped 4 bases from V and 8 bases from J, with 12 bases between. The CDR3 sequence: CASSRDSGGELFF. CDR3 nucleotides: TGCGCCAGCAGCCGGGATTCAGGAGGGGAGCTGTTTTTT. Filled out from reference TRBV5-1 and TRBJ2-2, the complete variable domain reads KAGVTQTPRYLIKTRGQQVTLSCSPISGHRSVSWYQQTPGQGLQFLFEYFSETQRNKGNFPGRFSGRQFSNSRSEMNVSTLELGDSALYLCASSRDSGGELFFGEGSRLTVL.

The table lists this clonotype with many counts. V usage is TRBV13 and J usage is TRBJ2-2, with D unresolved. V was clipped by 7 bases and J by 0 bases, with 12 bases between them. This CDR3 is 15 amino acids long. CDR1 PRHDT and CDR2 FYEKMQ come from the germline V gene (reference sequence). This CDR3 reads CASNLLMTNTGELFF. The CDR3 DNA sequence: TGTGCCAGCAACCTCTTAATGACGAACACCGGGGAGCTGTTTTTT.

This clonotype was detected many times. The V call is TRBV9, the J call TRBJ2-3, with 8 bases that match TRBD2. The trim removed 4 bases at V and 5 bases at J, leaving 9 bases unmatched. Germline V lookup: CDR1 SGDLS, CDR2 YYNGEE. The CDR3 is 15 residues long. CDR3 in amino acids: CASSPRAGDKDTQYF. For the CDR3, the DNA is TGTGCCAGCAGCCCCCGAGCGGGGGACAAAGATACGCAGTATTTT.